This T cell receptor beta chain was sequenced for a study of post-analysis software for immune sequencing data. Study as a whole: Included courses were relapsing-remitting and secondary progressive multiple sclerosis; progressive-relapsing multiple sclerosis was also included.

Study-wide findings and caveats: Multiple sclerosis patients had significantly lower normalized Chao1 diversity than controls. Batch-mates among the samples co-clustered strongly by F measure. When patients were compared with controls, 4 or 5 TRBV segments were more frequent, TRBV5-6, TRBV5-1 and TRBV20-1 among them.

The TCR beta cDNA libraries contained unique molecular identifiers. With about 0.85 to 10 million T cells as the source, roughly 0.5 million cDNA molecules resulted. Each CDR3 protein gets one entry after TCRdb re-called the PCR reads with MiXCR. This table holds hundreds of thousands of distinct CDR3 sequences, approximately 60% found once. Germline V gene sequence: CDR1 MNHEY, CDR2 SMNVEV (reference sequence). The V gene end was trimmed by 2 bases and the J gene end by 0 bases; junction bases not matched to a gene: 2. The CDR3 is 18 residues long. As concerns this clonotype: Its matching antigen is unknown.

This chain uses TRBV27 with TRBJ2-6; TRBD1 matches 12 bases. The sequencing input was blood. The clonotype was recovered from a girl aged 2 to 10 with multiple sclerosis. DNA for the CDR3: TGTGCCAGCAGTTTAGGGGACAGGGGGCCCTCTGGGGCCAACGTCCTGACTTTC. It yields the protein CASSLGDRGPSGANVLTF.